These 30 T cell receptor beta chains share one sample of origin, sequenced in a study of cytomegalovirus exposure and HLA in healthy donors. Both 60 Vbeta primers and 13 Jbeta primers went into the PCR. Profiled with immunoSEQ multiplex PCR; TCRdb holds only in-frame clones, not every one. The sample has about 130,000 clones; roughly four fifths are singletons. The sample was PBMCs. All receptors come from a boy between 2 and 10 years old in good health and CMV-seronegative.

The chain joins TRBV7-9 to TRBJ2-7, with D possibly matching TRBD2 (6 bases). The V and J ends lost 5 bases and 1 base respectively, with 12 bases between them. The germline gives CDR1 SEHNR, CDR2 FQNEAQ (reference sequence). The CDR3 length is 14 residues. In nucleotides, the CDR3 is TGTGCCAGCAGCCCAACGGGGGAGTCCTACGAGCAGTACTTC. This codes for CASSPTGESYEQYF.

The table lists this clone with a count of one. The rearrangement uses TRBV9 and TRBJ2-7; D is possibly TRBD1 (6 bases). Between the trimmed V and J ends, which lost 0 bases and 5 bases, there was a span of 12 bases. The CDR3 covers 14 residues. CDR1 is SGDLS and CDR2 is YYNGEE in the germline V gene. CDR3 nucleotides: TGTGCCAGCAGCGTAGCAGGGGCGGCGGACGAGCAGTACTTC. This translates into CASSVAGAADEQYF.

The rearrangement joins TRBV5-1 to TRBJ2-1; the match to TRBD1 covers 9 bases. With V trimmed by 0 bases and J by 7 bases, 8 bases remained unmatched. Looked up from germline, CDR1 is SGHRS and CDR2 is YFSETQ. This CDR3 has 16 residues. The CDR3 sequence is CASSLGIRDRVNEQFF. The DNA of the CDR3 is TGCGCCAGCAGCTTGGGGATCCGGGACAGGGTGAATGAGCAGTTCTTC. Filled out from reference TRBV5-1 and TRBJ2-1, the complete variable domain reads KAGVTQTPRYLIKTRGQQVTLSCSPISGHRSVSWYQQTPGQGLQFLFEYFSETQRNKGNFPGRFSGRQFSNSRSEMNVSTLELGDSALYLCASSLGIRDRVNEQFFGPGTRLTVL.

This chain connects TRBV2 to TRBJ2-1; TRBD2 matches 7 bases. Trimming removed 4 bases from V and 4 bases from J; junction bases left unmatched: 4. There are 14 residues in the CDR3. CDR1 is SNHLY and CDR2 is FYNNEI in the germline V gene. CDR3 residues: CASSGLADYNEQFF. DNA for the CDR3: TGTGCCAGCAGTGGTCTAGCGGATTACAATGAGCAGTTCTTC.

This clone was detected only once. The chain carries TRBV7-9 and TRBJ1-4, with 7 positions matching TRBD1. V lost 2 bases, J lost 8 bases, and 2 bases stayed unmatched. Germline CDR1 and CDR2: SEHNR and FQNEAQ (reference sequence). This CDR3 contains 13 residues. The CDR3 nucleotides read TGTGCCAGCAGCTTAATGACAGGGGAAAAACTGTTTTTT. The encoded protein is CASSLMTGEKLFF.

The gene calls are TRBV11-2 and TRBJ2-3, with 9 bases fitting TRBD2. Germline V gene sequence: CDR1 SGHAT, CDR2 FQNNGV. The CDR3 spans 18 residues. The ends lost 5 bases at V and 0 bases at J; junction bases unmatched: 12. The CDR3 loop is CASSTRTSAPSSTDTQYF. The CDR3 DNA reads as TGTGCCAGCAGCACCCGGACTAGCGCTCCCTCTAGCACAGATACGCAGTATTTT.

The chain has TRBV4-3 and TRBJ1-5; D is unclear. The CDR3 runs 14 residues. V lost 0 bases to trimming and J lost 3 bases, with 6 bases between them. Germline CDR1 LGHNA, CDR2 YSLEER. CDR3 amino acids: CASSQDRDNQPQHF. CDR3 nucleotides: TGCGCCAGCAGCCAAGACCGGGACAATCAGCCCCAGCATTTT.

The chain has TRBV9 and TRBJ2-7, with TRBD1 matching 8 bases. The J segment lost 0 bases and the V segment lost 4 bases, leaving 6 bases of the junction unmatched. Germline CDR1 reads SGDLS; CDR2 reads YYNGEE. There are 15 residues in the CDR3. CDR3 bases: TGTGCCAGCAGCCAAGACAGGGGAAGCTCCTACGAGCAGTACTTC. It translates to CASSQDRGSSYEQYF.

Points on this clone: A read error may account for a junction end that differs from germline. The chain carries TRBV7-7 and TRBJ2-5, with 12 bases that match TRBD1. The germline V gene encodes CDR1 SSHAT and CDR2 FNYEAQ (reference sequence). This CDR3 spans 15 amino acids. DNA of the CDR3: TGTGCTAGCAGCTGGGACAGGGGGCCGCCAGAGACCCAGTACTTC. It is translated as CASSWDRGPPETQYF. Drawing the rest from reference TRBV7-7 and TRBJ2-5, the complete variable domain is GAGVSQSPRYKVTKRGQDVTLRCDPISSHATLYWYQQALGQGPEFLTYFNYEAQPDKSGLPSDRFSAERPEGSISTLTIQRTEQRDSAMYRCASSWDRGPPETQYFGPGTRLLVL.

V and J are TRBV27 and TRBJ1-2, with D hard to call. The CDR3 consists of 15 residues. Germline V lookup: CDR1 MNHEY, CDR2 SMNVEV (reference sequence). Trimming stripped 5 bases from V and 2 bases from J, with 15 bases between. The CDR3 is CASSDHPGGNYGYTF. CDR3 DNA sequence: TGTGCCAGCAGTGACCACCCAGGCGGGAACTATGGCTACACCTTC.

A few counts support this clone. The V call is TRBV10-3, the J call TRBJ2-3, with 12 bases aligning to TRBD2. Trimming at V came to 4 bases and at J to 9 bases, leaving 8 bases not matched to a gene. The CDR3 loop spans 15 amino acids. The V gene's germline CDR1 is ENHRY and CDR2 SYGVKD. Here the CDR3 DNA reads TGTGCCATCAGTGGACTAGCGGGGGAGGGGGACACGCAGTATTTT. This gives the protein CAISGLAGEGDTQYF.

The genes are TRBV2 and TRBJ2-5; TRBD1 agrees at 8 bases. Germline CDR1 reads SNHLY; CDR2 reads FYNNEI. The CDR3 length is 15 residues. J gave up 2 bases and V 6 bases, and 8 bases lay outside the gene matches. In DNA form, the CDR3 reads TGTGCCAGCAGCGCCCAGGGGGCAGGACAAGAGACCCAGTACTTC. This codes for CASSAQGAGQETQYF.

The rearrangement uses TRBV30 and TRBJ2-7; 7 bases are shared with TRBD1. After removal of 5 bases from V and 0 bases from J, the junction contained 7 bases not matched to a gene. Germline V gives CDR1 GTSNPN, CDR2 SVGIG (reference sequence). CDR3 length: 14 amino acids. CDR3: CAWAGQVSSYEQYF. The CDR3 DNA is TGTGCCTGGGCAGGACAGGTGAGCTCCTACGAGCAGTACTTC.

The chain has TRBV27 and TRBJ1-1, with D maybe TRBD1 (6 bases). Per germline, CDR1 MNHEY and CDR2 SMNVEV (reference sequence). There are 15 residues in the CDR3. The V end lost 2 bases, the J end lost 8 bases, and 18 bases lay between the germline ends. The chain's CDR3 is CASSLGSTGSREAFF. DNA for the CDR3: TGTGCCAGCAGTTTAGGGTCAACAGGGAGCCGGGAAGCTTTCTTT.

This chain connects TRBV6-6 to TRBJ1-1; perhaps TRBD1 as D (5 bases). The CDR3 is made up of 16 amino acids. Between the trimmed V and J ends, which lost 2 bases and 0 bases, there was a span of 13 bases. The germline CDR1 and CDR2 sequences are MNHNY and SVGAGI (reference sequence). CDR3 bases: TGTGCCAGCAGTTACGGAAGGAGACAGTTGAACACTGAAGCTTTCTTT. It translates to CASSYGRRQLNTEAFF.

CDR3 region: CASSYGMGGQEQYV. The CDR3 DNA reads as TGTGCCAGCAGCTATGGTATGGGGGGGCAAGAGCAGTACGTC. The chain recombines TRBV5-8 with TRBJ2-7, with D possibly matching TRBD2 (7 bases). This CDR3 contains 14 residues. Per germline, CDR1 SGHTS and CDR2 YDEGEE. Deletions cut 3 bases from V and 7 bases from J, with 17 bases between.

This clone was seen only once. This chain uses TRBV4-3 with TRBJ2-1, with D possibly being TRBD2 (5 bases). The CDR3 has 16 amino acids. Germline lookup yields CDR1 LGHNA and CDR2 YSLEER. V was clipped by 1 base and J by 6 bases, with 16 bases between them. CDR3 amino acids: CASSQGSADGINEQFF. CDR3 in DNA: TGCGCCAGCAGCCAAGGTTCAGCGGATGGGATCAATGAGCAGTTCTTC.

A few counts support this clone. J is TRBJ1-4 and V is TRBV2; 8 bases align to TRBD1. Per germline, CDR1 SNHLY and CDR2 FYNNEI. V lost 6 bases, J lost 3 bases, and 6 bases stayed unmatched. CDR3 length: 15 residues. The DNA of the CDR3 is TGTGCCAGCAGCCCTCCGACAGGGGCTAATGAAAAACTGTTTTTT. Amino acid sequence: CASSPPTGANEKLFF.

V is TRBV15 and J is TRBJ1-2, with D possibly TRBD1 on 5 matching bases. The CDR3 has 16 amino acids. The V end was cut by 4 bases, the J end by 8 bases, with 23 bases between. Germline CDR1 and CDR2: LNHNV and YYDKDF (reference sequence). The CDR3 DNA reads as TGTGCCACCAGCACCAAAAGGGGTTCCGGAACGATGGGCTACACCTTC. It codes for CATSTKRGSGTMGYTF. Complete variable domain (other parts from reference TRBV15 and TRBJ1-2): DAMVIQNPRYQVTQFGKPVTLSCSQTLNHNVMYWYQQKSSQAPKLLFHYYDKDFNNEADTPDNFQSRRPNTSFCFLDIRSPGLGDTAMYLCATSTKRGSGTMGYTFGSGTRLTVV.

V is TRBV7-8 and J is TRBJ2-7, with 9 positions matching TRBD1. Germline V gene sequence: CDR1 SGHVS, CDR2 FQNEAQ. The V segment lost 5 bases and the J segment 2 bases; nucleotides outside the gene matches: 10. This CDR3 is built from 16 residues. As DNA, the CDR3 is TGTGCCAGCAGCAGACACAGGGGGCCCTCTCCCTACGAGCAGTACTTC. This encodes CASSRHRGPSPYEQYF.

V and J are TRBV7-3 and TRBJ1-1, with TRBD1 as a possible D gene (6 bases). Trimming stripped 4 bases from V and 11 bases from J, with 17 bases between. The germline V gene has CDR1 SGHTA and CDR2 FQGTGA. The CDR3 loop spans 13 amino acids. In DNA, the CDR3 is TGTGCCAGCAGCTCGGGACACTCTGGAAGGGCTTTCTTT. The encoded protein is CASSSGHSGRAFF.

The CDR3 reads CASSQSNLGGFYGYTF. As DNA, the CDR3 is TGTGCCAGCAGTCAATCAAACCTAGGCGGGTTCTATGGCTACACCTTC. The rearrangement links TRBV27 to TRBJ1-2; D uncertain. The CDR3 contains 16 residues. Germline V gene data show CDR1 as MNHEY and CDR2 as SMNVEV (reference sequence). Trimming stripped 5 bases from V and 4 bases from J, with 20 bases between.

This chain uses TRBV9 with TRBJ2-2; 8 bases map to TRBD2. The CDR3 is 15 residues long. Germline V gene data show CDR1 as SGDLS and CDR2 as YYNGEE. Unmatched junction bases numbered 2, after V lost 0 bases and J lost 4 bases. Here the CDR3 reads CASSVGGGTTGELFF. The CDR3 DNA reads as TGTGCCAGCAGCGTAGGCGGGGGGACCACCGGGGAGCTGTTTTTT.

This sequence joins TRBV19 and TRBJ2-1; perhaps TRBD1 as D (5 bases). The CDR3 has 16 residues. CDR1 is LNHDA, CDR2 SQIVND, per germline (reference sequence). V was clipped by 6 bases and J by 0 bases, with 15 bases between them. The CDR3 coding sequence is TGTGCCAGTAGGGTTTGGGGCCTTAGCTCCTACAATGAGCAGTTCTTC. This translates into CASRVWGLSSYNEQFF.

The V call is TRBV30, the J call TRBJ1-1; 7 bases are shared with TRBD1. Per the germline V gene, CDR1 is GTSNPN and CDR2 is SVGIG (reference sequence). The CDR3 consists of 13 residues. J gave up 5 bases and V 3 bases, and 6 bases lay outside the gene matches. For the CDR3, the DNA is TGTGCCTGGAGCCGAGGGGGCCCTACTGAAGCTTTCTTT. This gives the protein CAWSRGGPTEAFF. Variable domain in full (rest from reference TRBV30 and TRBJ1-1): SQTIHQWPATLVQPVGSPLSLECTVEGTSNPNLYWYRQAAGRGLQLLFYSVGIGQISSEVPQNLSASRPQDRQFILSSKKLLLSDSGFYLCAWSRGGPTEAFFGQGTRLTVV.

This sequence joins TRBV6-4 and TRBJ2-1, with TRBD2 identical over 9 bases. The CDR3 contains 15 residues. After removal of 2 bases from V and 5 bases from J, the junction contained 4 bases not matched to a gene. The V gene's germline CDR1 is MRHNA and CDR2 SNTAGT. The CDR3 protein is CASSDEAGGNNEQFF. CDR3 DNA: TGTGCCAGCAGTGACGAAGCGGGGGGAAACAATGAGCAGTTCTTC.

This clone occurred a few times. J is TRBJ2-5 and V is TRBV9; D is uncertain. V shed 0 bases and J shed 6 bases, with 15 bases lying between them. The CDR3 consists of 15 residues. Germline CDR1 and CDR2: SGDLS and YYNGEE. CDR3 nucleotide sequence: TGTGCCAGCAGCGTAGATTCGGGTGTTGGAAAGACCCAGTACTTC. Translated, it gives CASSVDSGVGKTQYF.

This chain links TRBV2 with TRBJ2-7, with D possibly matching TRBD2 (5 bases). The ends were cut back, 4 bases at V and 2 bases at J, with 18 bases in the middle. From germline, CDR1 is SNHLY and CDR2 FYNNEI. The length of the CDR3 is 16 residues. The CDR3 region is CASSGALGLRAYEQYF. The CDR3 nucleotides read TGTGCCAGCAGTGGGGCACTGGGGTTGAGGGCCTACGAGCAGTACTTC.

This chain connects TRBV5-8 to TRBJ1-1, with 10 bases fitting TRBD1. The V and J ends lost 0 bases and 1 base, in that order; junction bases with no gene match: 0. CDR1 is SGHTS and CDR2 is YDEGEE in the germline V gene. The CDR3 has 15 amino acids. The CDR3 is CASSLGQGANTEAFF. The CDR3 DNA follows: TGTGCCAGCAGCTTGGGACAGGGGGCGAACACTGAAGCTTTCTTT. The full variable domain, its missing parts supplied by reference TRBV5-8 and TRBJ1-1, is EAGVTQSPTHLIKTRGQQATLRCSPISGHTSVYWYQQALGLGLQFLLWYDEGEERNRGNFPPRFSGRQFPNYSSELNVNALELEDSALYLCASSLGQGANTEAFFGQGTRLTVV.

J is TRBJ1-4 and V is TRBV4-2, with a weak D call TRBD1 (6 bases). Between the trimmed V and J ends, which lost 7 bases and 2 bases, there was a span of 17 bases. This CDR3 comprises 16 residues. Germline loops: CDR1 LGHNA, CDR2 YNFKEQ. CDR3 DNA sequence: TGTGCCAGCACTCGGTACAGGGATTCGACTAATGAAAAACTGTTTTTT. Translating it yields CASTRYRDSTNEKLFF.